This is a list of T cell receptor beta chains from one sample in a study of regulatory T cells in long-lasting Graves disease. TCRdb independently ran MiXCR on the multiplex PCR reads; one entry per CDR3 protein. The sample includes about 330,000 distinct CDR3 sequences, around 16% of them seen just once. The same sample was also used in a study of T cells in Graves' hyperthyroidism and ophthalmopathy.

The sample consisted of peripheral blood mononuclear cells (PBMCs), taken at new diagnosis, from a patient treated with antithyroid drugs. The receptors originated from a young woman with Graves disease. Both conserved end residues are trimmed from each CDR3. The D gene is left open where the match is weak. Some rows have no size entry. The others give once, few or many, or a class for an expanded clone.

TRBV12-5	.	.	ASGLVIGQRLYEQY
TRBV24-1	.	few	ATSLHANTEAF
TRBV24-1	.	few	ATRRGPDTGELF
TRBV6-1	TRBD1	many	ASSTRTGPLNTEAF
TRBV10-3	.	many	AITGPNTDTQY
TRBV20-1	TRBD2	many	SAPGTISTDTQY
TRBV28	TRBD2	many	ASLSRGPWTSGITDTQY
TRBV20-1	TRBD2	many	SARPIGLAGGRETQY
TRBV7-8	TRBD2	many	ASSRGRDPNSGANVLT
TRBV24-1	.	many	ATSESRGIRDEQF
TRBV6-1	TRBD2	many	ASSTPLSGSRGSYEQY
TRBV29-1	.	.	SGGSQETQY
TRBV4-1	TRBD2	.	ASSQDRRGGTRRYNEQF
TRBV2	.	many	ASSEGRSPLH
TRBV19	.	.	ASSYKRGYT
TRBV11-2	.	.	ASSWGRTNYGYT
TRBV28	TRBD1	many	ASIETGQHFLMQY
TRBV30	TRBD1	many	AWSPGQGITL
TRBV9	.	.	ASSPGSISYEQY
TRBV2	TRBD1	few	ASRSGQEDYEQY
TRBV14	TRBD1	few	ASTPEVGQGNYGYT
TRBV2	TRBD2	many	ASRTSGYEQY
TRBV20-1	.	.	SASLRDKDNEQF
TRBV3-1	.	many	ASSQEISGYNEQF
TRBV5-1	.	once	ASRVRQSENTEAF
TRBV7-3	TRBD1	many	ASSIGTGGYTAEQF
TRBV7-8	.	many	ASKESHGTDTQY
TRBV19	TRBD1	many	ASSILPGQGNNEQF
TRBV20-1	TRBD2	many	SARADLAGEIYEQY
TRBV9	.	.	ASSAYKNTEAF
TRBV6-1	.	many	ASSELDNSGNTIY
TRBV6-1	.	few	ASSSPGGPFNQPQH
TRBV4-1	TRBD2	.	ASSQDHGGGAYEQY
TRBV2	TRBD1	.	ASSLSGTGSVAF
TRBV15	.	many	ATSRPPGGGDTQY
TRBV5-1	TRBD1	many	ASRPTGLADTQY
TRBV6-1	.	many	ASSENGSGANVLT
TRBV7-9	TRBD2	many	ASSAGLAIYEQY
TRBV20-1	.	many	SARDGGGDSDTQY
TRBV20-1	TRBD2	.	SARGTSGRGVGQF
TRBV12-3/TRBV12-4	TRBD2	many	ASSWGGGTQETQY
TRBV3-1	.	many	ASSEYSGANVLT
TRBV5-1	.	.	ASSLDGSHSSYNSPLH
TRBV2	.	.	ASSTTIRTDTQY
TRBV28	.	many	ASSPPGSGANVLT
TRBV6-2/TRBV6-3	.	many	ASSYGPTRTNTEAF
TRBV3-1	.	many	ASSETWNTGELF
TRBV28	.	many	AISGEYQPQH
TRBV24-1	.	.	ATSLLGENKQF
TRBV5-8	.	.	ASSLVYRVSHEQY